This T cell receptor beta chain was recorded in a study of graft-versus-host responses after intestinal transplantation. For the study at large: Recipients were given multivisceral, liver-intestinal, or isolated intestinal transplants. Study-wide findings and caveats: Allografts carried high graft-versus-host to host-versus-graft clonal ratios in patients having graft-donor T cell macrochimerism.

A note on this clone: Its cognate antigen is unknown.

This table comes from immunoSEQ multiplex PCR, and its TCRdb copy is limited to in-frame clones, with some not included. The repertoire holds over 85,000 clones, with 93% as singletons. V lost 2 bases, J lost 1 base, and 13 bases stayed unmatched. CDR1 MNHEY and CDR2 SMNVEV come from the germline V gene (reference sequence). This CDR3 is built from 21 residues. Sequenced here: unstimulated CD8+ T cells sorted from spleen or lymph node cells, sampled before intestinal transplant. The V gene is TRBV27, the J gene TRBJ2-3; 15 positions agree with TRBD2. This TCR came from a human donor who received an intestinal transplant. CDR3 loop: CASSLGAPGLAGGLGTDTQYF. CDR3 DNA sequence: TGTGCCAGCAGTTTAGGGGCACCGGGACTAGCGGGAGGTCTCGGCACAGATACGCAGTATTTT.